The present T cell receptor (beta chain) was sequenced within a study of shared clonotypes between healthy human individuals. Study-wide results and caveats: Rarefaction curves obtained for sorted subsets showed sequencing incomplete despite large depth.

Nashville, Tennessee was home to all donors, each a Caucasian adult. The study separated CD4+ cells into CD45RA+ naive and CD45RA-negative memory subsets. CDR1 MNHNS and CDR2 SASEGT come from the germline V gene. The germline V and J ends were trimmed by 4 bases and 3 bases, with 13 bases remaining between them. The CDR3 is 15 residues long. A word on this clone: Its antigen is not known.

Measured with immunoSEQ multiplex PCR; TCRdb has only the in-frame clones, and not every one. The sample includes 2.5 million or so clones, just over 90% of them seen just once. The clonotype originates from a man in his late teens or twenties in good health. The rearrangement joins TRBV6-1 to TRBJ2-1; D uncertain. The source material was naive CD4+ T cells sorted from blood. Subset described: CD45RA+ positively selected. CDR3 sequence (DNA): TGTGCCAGCAGTGGAGGTAATCTATACTACAATGAGCAGTTCTTC. This gives the protein CASSGGNLYYNEQFF.